The 27 T cell receptor beta chains below come from one sample, sequenced in a study of cytomegalovirus exposure and HLA in healthy donors. Use of 60 Vbeta and 13 Jbeta primers characterized the PCR. Only in-frame clones appear in the TCRdb table, and some are missing; sequencing was by immunoSEQ multiplex PCR. Among about 190,000 clones listed, roughly 77% were seen once. Material for sequencing was PBMCs. Receptors originate from a woman aged 50 to 60 in good health and CMV-seronegative.

The chain combines TRBV9 with TRBJ2-5; the match to TRBD1 covers 8 bases. With 0 bases clipped from V and 3 bases from J, the junction kept 16 bases outside the gene matches. This CDR3 region has 19 residues. CDR1 and CDR2 from the germline V gene are SGDLS and YYNGEE. CDR3 bases: TGTGCCAGCAGCGTAGAACCAAGGGCAGTCGGACAGGGAAAAGAGACCCAGTACTTC. Protein product: CASSVEPRAVGQGKETQYF.

The V gene is TRBV5-6, the J gene TRBJ1-5; 7 nucleotides match TRBD1. Germline V gives CDR1 SGHDT, CDR2 YYEEEE. There are 17 residues in the CDR3. V lost 1 base, J lost 1 base, and 8 bases stayed unmatched. This CDR3 is CASSLNLGQASNQPQHF. The CDR3 DNA sequence: TGTGCCAGCAGCTTGAATTTAGGACAGGCAAGCAATCAGCCCCAGCATTTT.

The chain joins TRBV11-2 to TRBJ2-3; a possible D gene is TRBD1 (5 bases). Germline lookup yields CDR1 SGHAT and CDR2 FQNNGV. The CDR3 runs to 16 residues. V was pared by 1 base and J by 0 bases, with 11 bases between. This chain's CDR3 is CASSLAGIHSTDTQYF. For the CDR3, the DNA is TGTGCCAGCAGCTTAGCAGGGATTCATAGCACAGATACGCAGTATTTT.

The chain recombines TRBV6-9 with TRBJ2-5; TRBD2 matches at 9 bases. The trim removed 3 bases at V and 5 bases at J, leaving 13 bases unmatched. The CDR3 consists of 17 residues. Germline CDR1 and CDR2: MNHGY and SVAAGI. CDR3 in DNA: TGTGCCAGCAGTTACCCCAAAACCGGGACTAGCAGGGAGACCCAGTACTTC. Amino acid sequence: CASSYPKTGTSRETQYF.

The chain is built from TRBV18 and TRBJ2-3; possible D gene TRBD2, 6 bases. Germline values: CDR1 KGHSH, CDR2 LQKENI. The V gene lost 2 bases and the J gene lost 3 bases, with 18 bases spanning the gap. This CDR3 has 17 residues. The CDR3 sequence is CASSPFYSGEVTDTQYF. Written as DNA, the CDR3 is TGTGCCAGCTCACCATTTTATAGCGGCGAAGTGACAGATACGCAGTATTTT. The variable domain in full, with the rest retrieved from reference TRBV18 and TRBJ2-3, is NAGVMQNPRHLVRRRGQEARLRCSPMKGHSHVYWYRQLPEEGLKFMVYLQKENIIDESGMPKERFSAEFPKEGPSILRIQQVVRGDSAAYFCASSPFYSGEVTDTQYFGPGTRLTVL.

The DNA for the CDR3 is TGTGCCAGCGCCATCTCGGGAGGAAGTTACGAGCAGTACTTC. This codes for CASAISGGSYEQYF. V gene TRBV6-1 combines with J gene TRBJ2-7, with TRBD2 matching 7 bases. The germline CDR1 and CDR2 sequences are MNHNS and SASEGT. This CDR3 spans 14 amino acids. J gave up 4 bases and V 8 bases, and 11 bases lay outside the gene matches.

The chain uses TRBV13 and TRBJ2-3; weak D call: TRBD2 (6 bases). The CDR3 is made up of 15 amino acids. In germline, CDR1 is PRHDT, CDR2 FYEKMQ (reference sequence). V was clipped by 5 bases and J by 7 bases, with 19 bases between them. Written as DNA, the CDR3 is TGTGCCAGCAGCCGGCTGACGGGAGCGTTCAATACGCAGTATTTT. Translation gives CASSRLTGAFNTQYF. The whole variable domain, remainder taken from reference TRBV13 and TRBJ2-3, is AAGVIQSPRHLIKEKRETATLKCYPIPRHDTVYWYQQGPGQDPQFLISFYEKMQSDKGSIPDRFSAQQFSDYHSELNMSSLELGDSALYFCASSRLTGAFNTQYFGPGTRLTVL.

This sequence joins TRBV7-2 and TRBJ2-3; maybe TRBD2 (5 bases). The V end lost 5 bases, the J end lost 2 bases, and 11 bases lay between the germline ends. The germline gives CDR1 SGHTA, CDR2 FQGNSA. The CDR3 contains 14 residues. The CDR3 DNA sequence: TGTGCCAGCAGCCCCACCGGGATCACAGATACGCAGTATTTT. This codes for CASSPTGITDTQYF.

The chain carries TRBV19 and TRBJ1-1; D not resolved. From germline, CDR1 is LNHDA and CDR2 SQIVND (reference sequence). V gave up 6 bases and J gave up 0 bases, with 14 bases separating them. CDR3 size: 15 residues. The CDR3 DNA reads TGTGCCAGTAGCCTAAGAGGGAAACTGAACACTGAAGCTTTCTTT. This sequence encodes CASSLRGKLNTEAFF.

To note about this clone: Other DNA sequences in the same sample also yield this CDR3. The chain recombines TRBV7-2 with TRBJ2-3, with D maybe TRBD1 (6 bases). V dropped 1 base and J dropped 4 bases, with 9 bases sitting between them. Germline CDR1 is SGHTA and CDR2 is FQGNSA. This CDR3 comprises 14 residues. In DNA form, the CDR3 reads TGTGCCAGCAGCTTAGACAGGGCCCCAGATACGCAGTATTTT. Translation gives CASSLDRAPDTQYF.

This sequence joins TRBV4-1 and TRBJ2-7; 9 bases are shared with TRBD1. CDR1 and CDR2 from the germline V gene are MGHRA and YSYEKL. The CDR3 contains 15 residues. The ends lost 4 bases at V and 3 bases at J; junction bases unmatched: 7. DNA of the CDR3: TGCGCCAGCAGCCGAGCACAGGGACAGGGCTACGAGCAGTACTTC. As protein: CASSRAQGQGYEQYF.

This chain connects TRBV5-1 to TRBJ1-4; 7 bases map to TRBD1. With V trimmed by 0 bases and J by 8 bases, 7 bases remained unmatched. The CDR3 extends over 15 amino acids. Germline V gene data show CDR1 as SGHRS and CDR2 as YFSETQ. DNA of the CDR3: TGCGCCAGCAGCTTGGATCGGGGGGGACAGGAAAAACTGTTTTTT. As protein: CASSLDRGGQEKLFF.

DNA of the CDR3: TGCGCCAGCAGCCAAGATGGCAGGACTGAAGCTTTCTTT. Amino acid sequence: CASSQDGRTEAFF. This rearrangement joins TRBV4-3 to TRBJ1-1; D uncertain. Germline CDR1 LGHNA, CDR2 YSLEER. The CDR3 is 13 residues long. Trimming left V 0 bases short and J 5 bases short, with 7 bases between.

This clone was detected only a few times. This sequence joins TRBV18 and TRBJ2-7, with 16 bases aligning to TRBD2. This CDR3 spans 16 amino acids. The germline gives CDR1 KGHSH, CDR2 LQKENI. V lost 4 bases and J lost 5; bases outside the gene matches: 5. The CDR3 bases are TGTGCCAGCTCACTGGGACTAGCGGGGGGGCGTCACGAGCAGTACTTC. This translates into CASSLGLAGGRHEQYF.

The V gene is TRBV7-2, the J gene TRBJ1-2; 8 positions match TRBD1. CDR3 length: 14 amino acids. Germline V lookup: CDR1 SGHTA, CDR2 FQGNSA. J gave up 4 bases and V 5 bases, and 6 bases lay outside the gene matches. The chain's CDR3 is CASSTGTGSYGYTF. Written as DNA, the CDR3 is TGTGCCAGCAGCACGGGGACAGGATCCTATGGCTACACCTTC.

J is TRBJ1-5 and V is TRBV7-2, with D hard to call. Germline V CDR1 and CDR2: SGHTA, FQGNSA. CDR3 length equals 15 residues. Trimming removed 1 base at V and 7 bases at J, with 14 bases between. This chain's CDR3 is CASSLGSLLLQPQHF. The CDR3 DNA is TGTGCCAGCAGCTTAGGTAGTCTTTTGCTACAGCCCCAGCATTTT.

The rearrangement joins TRBV28 to TRBJ2-7, with D uncertain. The CDR3 length is 12 residues. V dropped 8 bases and J dropped 7 bases, with 15 bases sitting between them. Germline assignment: CDR1 MDHEN and CDR2 SYDVKM. CDR3 loop: CASQTQVWEQYF. The CDR3 DNA sequence: TGTGCCAGCCAAACCCAGGTGTGGGAGCAGTACTTC.

The rearrangement joins TRBV28 to TRBJ2-1; 10 nucleotides align to TRBD1. Germline lookup yields CDR1 MDHEN and CDR2 SYDVKM. With 8 bases clipped from V and 9 bases from J, the junction kept 13 bases outside the gene matches. CDR3 length: 15 amino acids. The CDR3 sequence: CASDGTGQGFGEQFF. CDR3 DNA: TGTGCCAGCGACGGAACGGGACAGGGGTTCGGTGAGCAGTTCTTC.

This clone turned up a few times. The genes are TRBV6-6 and TRBJ2-7; D uncertain. The CDR3 runs to 12 residues. Germline V gene lookup returns CDR1 MNHNY and CDR2 SVGAGI (reference sequence). With 4 bases removed from V and 9 bases from J, the gap between germline ends came to 13 bases. The CDR3, as DNA: TGTGCCAGCAGTTTATCCGTTGAGAGGCAGTACTTC. Amino acids: CASSLSVERQYF.

The CDR3 loop is CASSFRTEQYF. CDR3 sequence (DNA): TGTGCCAGCAGCTTCCGGACAGAGCAGTACTTC. The chain links TRBV7-8 to TRBJ2-7; tentative D call: TRBD1 (5 bases). This CDR3 region has 11 residues. Between the trimmed V and J ends, which lost 3 bases and 7 bases, there was a span of 7 bases. Germline CDR1 and CDR2: SGHVS and FQNEAQ. Variable domain in full (rest from reference TRBV7-8 and TRBJ2-7): GAGVSQSPRYKVAKRGQDVALRCDPISGHVSLFWYQQALGQGPEFLTYFQNEAQLDKSGLPSDRFFAERPEGSVSTLKIQRTQQEDSAVYLCASSFRTEQYFGPGTRLTVT.

The rearrangement uses TRBV7-6 and TRBJ2-7; D gene ambiguous. The CDR3 contains 14 residues. Germline CDR1 is SGHVS and CDR2 is FNYEAQ. The V end lost 5 bases, the J end lost 0 bases, and 11 bases lay between the germline ends. CDR3 in DNA: TGTGCCAGCAGCCCTACAGTGAACTCCTACGAGCAGTACTTC. It specifies CASSPTVNSYEQYF.

This chain uses TRBV7-9 with TRBJ2-7, with D unclear. CDR1 and CDR2 from the germline V gene are SEHNR and FQNEAQ (reference sequence). Trimming shortened V by 3 bases and J by 6 bases, and 6 bases separated the two germline ends. The CDR3 loop spans 11 amino acids. CDR3 loop: CASSLLSEQYF. The DNA of the CDR3 is TGTGCCAGCAGCTTGCTAAGCGAGCAGTACTTC.

The rearrangement links TRBV9 to TRBJ1-2; 8 nucleotides line up with TRBD1. V shed 0 bases, J shed 7 bases, and the junction held 8 bases outside the gene matches. Per the germline V gene, CDR1 is SGDLS and CDR2 is YYNGEE. The CDR3 is 15 amino acids. Here the CDR3 reads CASSVAPGGAGGYTF. The CDR3 coding sequence is TGTGCCAGCAGCGTAGCTCCAGGGGGCGCAGGTGGCTACACCTTC.

The chain carries TRBV7-2 and TRBJ2-1; 7 positions agree with TRBD2. CDR3 length: 15 amino acids. Losses at the gene ends were 3 bases for V and 6 bases for J; bases not matched to a gene: 8. Germline values: CDR1 SGHTA, CDR2 FQGNSA. In DNA form, the CDR3 reads TGTGCCAGCAGCTTCGCCGGGACTACTTTCAATGAGCAGTTCTTC. Encoded protein: CASSFAGTTFNEQFF.

This clone occurred once. The chain has TRBV2 and TRBJ2-2; 7 bases map to TRBD1. V lost 4 bases and J lost 4; bases outside the gene matches: 6. This CDR3 has 15 residues. Per germline, CDR1 SNHLY and CDR2 FYNNEI. The CDR3 coding sequence is TGTGCCAGCAGTGGCCGGGACAGTTTCACCGGGGAGCTGTTTTTT. It encodes CASSGRDSFTGELFF.

This sequence joins TRBV6-1 and TRBJ1-2; TRBD1 matches 9 bases. The V segment lost 6 bases and the J segment 8 bases; nucleotides outside the gene matches: 10. The CDR3 has 14 residues. Germline V gene sequence: CDR1 MNHNS, CDR2 SASEGT. CDR3 protein: CASRQQGQGNGYTF. Here the CDR3 DNA reads TGTGCCAGCAGACAACAAGGACAGGGGAACGGCTACACCTTC.

The chain is built from TRBV6-1 and TRBJ1-1, with a weak D call TRBD1 (6 bases). V was cut by 3 bases and J by 4 bases, with 21 bases left in between. This CDR3 comprises 17 residues. The V gene's germline CDR1 is MNHNS and CDR2 SASEGT. The CDR3 region has the DNA TGTGCCAGCAGTGAGGACTTCGGGGGCGCGGGAGTCACTGAAGCTTTCTTT. This codes for CASSEDFGGAGVTEAFF.